These 16 T cell receptor beta chains originate from one sample sequenced in a study of T cell responses to AZD1222 COVID-19 vaccine. Sequencing used immunoSEQ multiplex PCR; TCRdb keeps in-frame clones, though not all of them. This sample has approximately 77,000 clones, with 92% found just once. Sample: peripheral blood, taken 28 days after the second AZD1222 dose. The receptors come from an adult who received the AZD1222 COVID-19 vaccine.

The chain couples TRBV6-1 to TRBJ1-4; the D is unclear. The length of the CDR3 is 16 residues. Looked up from germline, CDR1 is MNHNS and CDR2 is SASEGT. Trimming took off 4 bases at V and 2 bases at J, with 14 bases between the two ends. The CDR3 DNA follows: TGTGCCAGCAGTGGGACGAATCAGAGGACTAATGAAAAACTGTTTTTT. Its translation is CASSGTNQRTNEKLFF.

Here the CDR3 DNA reads TGTGCCAGCAGCCGTTTGACAGGTTTAGGGGGGTACACCTTC. Translation: CASSRLTGLGGYTF. The chain carries TRBV28 and TRBJ1-2; a possible D gene is TRBD1 (6 bases). The germline gives CDR1 MDHEN, CDR2 SYDVKM. Trimming took 6 bases from V and 11 from J, leaving 22 bases between them. This CDR3 region has 14 residues.

The chain recombines TRBV7-8 with TRBJ1-5; possibly TRBD1 for D (5 bases). V lost 0 bases and J 2 bases, leaving 5 bases between the germline ends. Germline V gives CDR1 SGHVS, CDR2 FQNEAQ. CDR3 length: 14 residues. Here the CDR3 DNA reads TGTGCCAGCAGCTTAGCAGGGGGCAATCAGCCCCAGCATTTT. This codes for CASSLAGGNQPQHF.

This clone was observed a single time. The rearrangement links TRBV7-3 to TRBJ2-5; 7 nucleotides align to TRBD1. Germline V CDR1 and CDR2: SGHTA, FQGTGA. The CDR3 is 14 residues long. V trimming: 1 base; J trimming: 5 bases; junction bases outside the gene matches: 4. This CDR3 reads CASSLRGGSETQYF. Written as DNA, the CDR3 is TGTGCCAGCAGCTTAAGAGGGGGCTCGGAGACCCAGTACTTC.

Details on this clone: The same CDR3 is also encoded by other DNA sequences in this sample. CDR3 nucleotide sequence: TGTGCCACCAGCCGGGCGGGGGCGAACACCGGGGAGCTGTTTTTT. Its protein is CATSRAGANTGELFF. The chain has TRBV15 and TRBJ2-2, with 7 bases matching TRBD2. The CDR3 extends over 15 amino acids. Trimming at V came to 5 bases and at J to 0 bases, leaving 3 bases not matched to a gene. Germline V lookup: CDR1 LNHNV, CDR2 YYDKDF (reference sequence).

V is TRBV6-6 and J is TRBJ1-1; the match to TRBD1 covers 7 bases. This CDR3 has 14 amino acids. V shed 6 bases, J shed 3 bases, and the junction held 7 bases outside the gene matches. CDR1 and CDR2 from the germline V gene are MNHNY and SVGAGI (reference sequence). The CDR3 loop reads CASRLQGRDTEAFF. CDR3 nucleotides: TGTGCCAGCAGACTACAGGGGAGGGACACTGAAGCTTTCTTT.

J is TRBJ1-2 and V is TRBV7-6, with 11 bases lining up with TRBD1. Germline CDR1 SGHVS, CDR2 FNYEAQ. Trimming took 1 base from V and 1 from J; bases not matched to a gene: 5. This CDR3 is built from 17 residues. For the CDR3, the DNA is TGTGCCAGCAGCTTAGATTTGGGACAGGGGGTTAACTATGGCTACACCTTC. Its translation: CASSLDLGQGVNYGYTF.

The chain links TRBV7-6 to TRBJ2-3, with D perhaps matching TRBD1 (5 bases). This CDR3 is built from 15 residues. V gave up 3 bases and J gave up 0 bases, with 10 bases separating them. Germline CDR1 is SGHVS and CDR2 is FNYEAQ. CDR3 in amino acids: CASSLTAISTDTQYF. The CDR3 coding sequence is TGTGCCAGCAGCTTGACAGCCATAAGCACAGATACGCAGTATTTT.

As DNA, the CDR3 is TGTGCCAGCAGTCTGGGTGTGACTAGCGTCTACGAGCAGTACTTC. It codes for CASSLGVTSVYEQYF. The rearrangement links TRBV28 to TRBJ2-7; 8 bases match TRBD2. Germline CDR1 is MDHEN and CDR2 is SYDVKM. V was pared by 5 bases and J by 3 bases, with 9 bases of the junction left unmatched. The length of the CDR3 is 15 residues. Full variable domain (missing parts from reference TRBV28 and TRBJ2-7): DVKVTQSSRYLVKRTGEKVFLECVQDMDHENMFWYRQDPGLGLRLIYFSYDVKMKEKGDIPEGYSVSREKKERFSLILESASTNQTSMYLCASSLGVTSVYEQYFGPGTRLTVT.

The J gene is TRBJ2-1, the V gene TRBV24-1, with 7 positions matching TRBD2. Germline V gene sequence: CDR1 KGHDR, CDR2 SFDVKD. There are 15 residues in the CDR3. V lost 3 bases and J lost 7; bases outside the gene matches: 8. Written as DNA, the CDR3 is TGTGCCACCAGTGATCGGTCGCGGGGGAGGAATGAGCAGTTCTTC. As protein: CATSDRSRGRNEQFF.

The chain carries TRBV5-1 and TRBJ1-1; D possibly corresponds to TRBD1 (5 bases). V was trimmed by 3 bases and J by 8 bases, leaving 8 bases between them. The CDR3 consists of 11 residues. The germline V gene encodes CDR1 SGHRS and CDR2 YFSETQ. This CDR3 is CASSSGQEAFF. The CDR3 DNA reads as TGCGCCAGCAGCTCTGGACAAGAAGCTTTCTTT. Using reference TRBV5-1 and TRBJ1-1 for the parts outside the CDR3, the full variable domain is KAGVTQTPRYLIKTRGQQVTLSCSPISGHRSVSWYQQTPGQGLQFLFEYFSETQRNKGNFPGRFSGRQFSNSRSEMNVSTLELGDSALYLCASSSGQEAFFGQGTRLTVV.

The chain couples TRBV12-3 or TRBV12-4 to TRBJ1-1; D is ambiguous. This CDR3 is 12 amino acids long. V lost 2 bases and J 3 bases, leaving 4 bases between the germline ends. The CDR3: CASSLRDTEAFF. The CDR3 DNA reads as TGTGCCAGCAGTTTAAGGGACACTGAAGCTTTCTTT.

The chain joins TRBV7-2 to TRBJ1-2, with D hard to call. V was shortened by 0 bases and J by 2 bases, with 10 bases between the two germline ends. The CDR3 loop spans 15 amino acids. Germline V gives CDR1 SGHTA, CDR2 FQGNSA. DNA of the CDR3: TGTGCCAGCAGCTTAGCTTGGGTCGGAAACTATGGCTACACCTTC. It specifies CASSLAWVGNYGYTF.

CDR3 residues: CASSFKGPTEETQYF. Here the CDR3 DNA reads TGCGCCAGCAGCTTTAAGGGACCGACCGAAGAGACCCAGTACTTC. The chain has TRBV5-1 and TRBJ2-5; D might be TRBD1 or TRBD2, each matching 5 bases. Germline values: CDR1 SGHRS, CDR2 YFSETQ. Between the trimmed V and J ends, which lost 2 bases and 3 bases, there was a span of 14 bases. The CDR3 extends over 15 amino acids.

V gene TRBV28 combines with J gene TRBJ1-5, with D possibly being TRBD1 (6 bases). Trimming took off 5 bases at V and 2 bases at J, with 31 bases between the two ends. This CDR3 contains 21 residues. CDR1 and CDR2 from the germline V gene are MDHEN and SYDVKM. CDR3 sequence (DNA): TGTGCCAGCAGTGGGGGCAGGGATGCCGGGGGCCCCTTAGGAGGCAATCAGCCCCAGCATTTT. Translating it yields CASSGGRDAGGPLGGNQPQHF.

The chain joins TRBV29-1 to TRBJ2-5, with D perhaps matching TRBD2 (6 bases). The germline gives CDR1 SQVTM, CDR2 ANQGSEA. This CDR3 is 15 amino acids long. The ends were cut back, 8 bases at V and 4 bases at J, with 23 bases in the middle. The CDR3 region has the DNA TGCAGCTCACGACGACCGGGGACTCAGGCAGAGACCCAGTACTTC. This gives the protein CSSRRPGTQAETQYF.